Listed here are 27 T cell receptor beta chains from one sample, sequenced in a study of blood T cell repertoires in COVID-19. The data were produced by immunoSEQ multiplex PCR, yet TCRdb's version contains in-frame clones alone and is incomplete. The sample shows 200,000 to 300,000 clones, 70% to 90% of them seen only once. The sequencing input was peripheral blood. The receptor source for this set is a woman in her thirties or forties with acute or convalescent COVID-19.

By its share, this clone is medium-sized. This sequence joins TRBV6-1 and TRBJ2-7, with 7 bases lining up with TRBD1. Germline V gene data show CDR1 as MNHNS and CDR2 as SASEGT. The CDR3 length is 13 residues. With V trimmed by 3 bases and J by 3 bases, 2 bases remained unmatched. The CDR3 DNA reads TGTGCCAGCAGTGAGGGGGACAGCTACGAGCAGTACGTC. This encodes CASSEGDSYEQYV.

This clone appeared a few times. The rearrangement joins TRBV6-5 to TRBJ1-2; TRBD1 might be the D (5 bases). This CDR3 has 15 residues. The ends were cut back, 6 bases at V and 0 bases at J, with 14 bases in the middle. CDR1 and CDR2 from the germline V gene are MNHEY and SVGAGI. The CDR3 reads CASRGRGSANYGYTF. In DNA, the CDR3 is TGTGCCAGCAGGGGGCGGGGGTCAGCTAACTATGGCTACACCTTC.

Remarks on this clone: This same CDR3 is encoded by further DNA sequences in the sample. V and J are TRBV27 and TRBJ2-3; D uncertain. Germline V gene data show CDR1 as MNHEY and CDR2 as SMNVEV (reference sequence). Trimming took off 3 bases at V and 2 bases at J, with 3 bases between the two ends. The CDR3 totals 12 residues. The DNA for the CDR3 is TGTGCCAGCAGTTTCCTCACAGATACGCAGTATTTT. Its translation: CASSFLTDTQYF.

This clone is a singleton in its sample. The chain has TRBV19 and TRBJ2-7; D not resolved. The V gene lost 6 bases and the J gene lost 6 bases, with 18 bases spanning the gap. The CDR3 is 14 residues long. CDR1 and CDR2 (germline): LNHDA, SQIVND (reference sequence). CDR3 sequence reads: CASRPGEGLGEQYV. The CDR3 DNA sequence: TGTGCCAGTAGACCAGGCGAAGGTCTGGGCGAGCAGTACGTC.

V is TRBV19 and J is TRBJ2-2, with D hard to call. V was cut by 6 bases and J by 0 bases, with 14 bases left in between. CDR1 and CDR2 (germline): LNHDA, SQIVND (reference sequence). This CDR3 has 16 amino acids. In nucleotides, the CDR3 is TGTGCCAGTAGGCGTGACACAACGACGAACACCGGGGAGCTGTTTTTT. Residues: CASRRDTTTNTGELFF.

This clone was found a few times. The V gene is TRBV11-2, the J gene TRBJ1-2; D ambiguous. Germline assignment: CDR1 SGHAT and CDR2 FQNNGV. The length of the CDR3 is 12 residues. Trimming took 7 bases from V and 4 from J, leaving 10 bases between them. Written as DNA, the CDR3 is TGTGCCAGCACGGCGGCTATCTATGGCTACACCTTC. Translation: CASTAAIYGYTF.

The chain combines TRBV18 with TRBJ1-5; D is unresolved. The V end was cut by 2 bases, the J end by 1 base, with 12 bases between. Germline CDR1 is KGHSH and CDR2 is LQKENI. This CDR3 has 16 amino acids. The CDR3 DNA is TGTGCCAGCTCACCATCGTGGGGAGAAAGCAATCAGCCCCAGCATTTT. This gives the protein CASSPSWGESNQPQHF.

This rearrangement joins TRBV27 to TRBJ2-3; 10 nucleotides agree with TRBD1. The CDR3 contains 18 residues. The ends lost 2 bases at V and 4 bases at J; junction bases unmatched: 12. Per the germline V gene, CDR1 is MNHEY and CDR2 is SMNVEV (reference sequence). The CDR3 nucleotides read TGTGCCAGCAGTTTAGGCGGGACAGGGGAAACGGGTGCAGATACGCAGTATTTT. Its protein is CASSLGGTGETGADTQYF.

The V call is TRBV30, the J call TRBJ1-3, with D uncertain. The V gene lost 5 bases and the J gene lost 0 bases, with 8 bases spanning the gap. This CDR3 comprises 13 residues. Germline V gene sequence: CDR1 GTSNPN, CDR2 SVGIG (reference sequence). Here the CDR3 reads CAWADPSGNTIYF. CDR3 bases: TGTGCCTGGGCAGATCCCTCTGGAAACACCATATATTTT.

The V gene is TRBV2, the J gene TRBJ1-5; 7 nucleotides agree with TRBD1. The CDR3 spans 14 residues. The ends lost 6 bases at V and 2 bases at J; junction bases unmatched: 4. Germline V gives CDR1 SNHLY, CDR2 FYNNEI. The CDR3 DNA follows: TGTGCCAGCAGGAGAGACAGGGGCAATCAGCCCCAGCATTTT. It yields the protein CASRRDRGNQPQHF.

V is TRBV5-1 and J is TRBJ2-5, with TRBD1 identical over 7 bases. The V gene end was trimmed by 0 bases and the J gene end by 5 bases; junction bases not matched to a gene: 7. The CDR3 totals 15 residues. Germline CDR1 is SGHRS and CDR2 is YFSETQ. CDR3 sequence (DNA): TGCGCCAGCAGCTTGGAGGGACAGACATCGGAGACCCAGTACTTC. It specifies CASSLEGQTSETQYF. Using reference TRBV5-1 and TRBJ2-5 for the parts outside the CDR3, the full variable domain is KAGVTQTPRYLIKTRGQQVTLSCSPISGHRSVSWYQQTPGQGLQFLFEYFSETQRNKGNFPGRFSGRQFSNSRSEMNVSTLELGDSALYLCASSLEGQTSETQYFGPGTRLLVL.

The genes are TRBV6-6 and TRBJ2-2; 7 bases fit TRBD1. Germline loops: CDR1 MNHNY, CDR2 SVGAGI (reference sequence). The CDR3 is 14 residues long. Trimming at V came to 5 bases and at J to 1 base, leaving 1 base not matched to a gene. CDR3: CASSGQENTGELFF. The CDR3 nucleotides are TGTGCCAGCAGTGGACAGGAGAACACCGGGGAGCTGTTTTTT.

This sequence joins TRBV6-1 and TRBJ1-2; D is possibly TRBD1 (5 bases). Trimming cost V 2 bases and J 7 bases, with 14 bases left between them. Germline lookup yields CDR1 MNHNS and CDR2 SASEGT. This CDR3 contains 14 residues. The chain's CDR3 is CASSERRRAAGYTF. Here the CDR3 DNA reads TGTGCCAGCAGTGAACGTCGCAGGGCGGCTGGCTACACCTTC.

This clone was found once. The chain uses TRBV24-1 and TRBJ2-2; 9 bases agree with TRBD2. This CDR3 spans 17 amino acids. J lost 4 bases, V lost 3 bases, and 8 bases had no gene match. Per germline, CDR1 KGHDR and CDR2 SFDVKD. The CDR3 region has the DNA TGTGCCACCAGTGATCCGCGGGGGGGCCGGGGCACCGGGGAGCTGTTTTTT. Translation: CATSDPRGGRGTGELFF.

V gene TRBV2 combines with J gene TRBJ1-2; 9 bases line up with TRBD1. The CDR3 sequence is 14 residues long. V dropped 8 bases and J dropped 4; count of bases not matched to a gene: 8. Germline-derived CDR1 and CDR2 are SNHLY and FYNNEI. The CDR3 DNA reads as TGTGCCAGCGGTTACAGGGGGCTGGGCTATGGCTACACCTTC. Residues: CASGYRGLGYGYTF.

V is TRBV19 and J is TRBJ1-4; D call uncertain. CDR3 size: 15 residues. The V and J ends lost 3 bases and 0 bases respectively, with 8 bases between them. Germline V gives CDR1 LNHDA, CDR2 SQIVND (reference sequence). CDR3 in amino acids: CASSIATTTNEKLFF. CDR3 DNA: TGTGCCAGTAGTATCGCGACAACAACTAATGAAAAACTGTTTTTT.

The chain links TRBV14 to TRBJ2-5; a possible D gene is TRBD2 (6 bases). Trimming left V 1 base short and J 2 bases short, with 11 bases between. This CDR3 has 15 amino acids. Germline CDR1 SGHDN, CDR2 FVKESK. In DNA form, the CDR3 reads TGTGCCAGCAGCCAAGTGGGGGGAGCACAAGAGACCCAGTACTTC. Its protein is CASSQVGGAQETQYF.

As DNA, the CDR3 is TGTGCCTGGAGCGACGGGGGAGATCAGCCCCAGCATTTT. Protein product: CAWSDGGDQPQHF. V gene TRBV30 combines with J gene TRBJ1-5, with a weak D call TRBD1 (5 bases). The CDR3 covers 13 residues. Germline V gives CDR1 GTSNPN, CDR2 SVGIG (reference sequence). V lost 3 bases and J lost 5, with 11 bases in between.

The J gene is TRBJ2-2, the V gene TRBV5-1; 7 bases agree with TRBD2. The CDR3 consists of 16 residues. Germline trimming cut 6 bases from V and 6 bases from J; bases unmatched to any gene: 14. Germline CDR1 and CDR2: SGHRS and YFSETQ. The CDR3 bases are TGCGCCAGCATATCCGGCGGGGGAGCGGAACCCGGGGAGCTGTTTTTT. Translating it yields CASISGGGAEPGELFF. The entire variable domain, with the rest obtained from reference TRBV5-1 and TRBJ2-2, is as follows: KAGVTQTPRYLIKTRGQQVTLSCSPISGHRSVSWYQQTPGQGLQFLFEYFSETQRNKGNFPGRFSGRQFSNSRSEMNVSTLELGDSALYLCASISGGGAEPGELFFGEGSRLTVL.

The CDR3 is CASSGERVNIQYF. For the CDR3, the DNA is TGTGCCAGCAGTGGTGAGAGGGTGAACATTCAGTACTTC. The chain carries TRBV2 and TRBJ2-4; possible D gene TRBD2, 5 bases. The germline gives CDR1 SNHLY, CDR2 FYNNEI. V was pared by 4 bases and J by 7 bases, with 11 bases between. The length of the CDR3 is 13 residues.

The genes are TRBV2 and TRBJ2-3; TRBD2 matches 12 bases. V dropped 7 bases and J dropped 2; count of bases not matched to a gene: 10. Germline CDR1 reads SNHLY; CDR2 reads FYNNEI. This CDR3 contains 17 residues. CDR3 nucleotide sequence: TGTGCCAGCAAAAAAGAGACTAGCGGGGGATCCACAGATACGCAGTATTTT. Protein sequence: CASKKETSGGSTDTQYF.

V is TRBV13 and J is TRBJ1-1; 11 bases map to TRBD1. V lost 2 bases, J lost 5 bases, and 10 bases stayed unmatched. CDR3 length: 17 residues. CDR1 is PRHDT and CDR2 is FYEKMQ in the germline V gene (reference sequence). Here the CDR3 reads CASSLPGQGVGWTEAFF. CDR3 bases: TGTGCCAGCAGCTTACCGGGACAGGGGGTTGGATGGACTGAAGCTTTCTTT.

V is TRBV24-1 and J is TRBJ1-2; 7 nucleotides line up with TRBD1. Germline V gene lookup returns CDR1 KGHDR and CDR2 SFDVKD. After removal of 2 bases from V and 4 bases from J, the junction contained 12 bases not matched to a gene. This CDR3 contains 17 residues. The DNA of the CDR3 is TGTGCCACCAGTGATTCCCGCCGACAGGGAAGCGGCTATGGCTACACCTTC. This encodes CATSDSRRQGSGYGYTF.

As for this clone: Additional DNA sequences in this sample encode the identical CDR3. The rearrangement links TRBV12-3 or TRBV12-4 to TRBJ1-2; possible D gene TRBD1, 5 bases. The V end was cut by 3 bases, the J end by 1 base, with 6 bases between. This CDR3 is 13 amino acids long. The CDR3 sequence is CASSFDSNYGYTF. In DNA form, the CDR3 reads TGTGCCAGCAGTTTCGACAGTAACTATGGCTACACCTTC.

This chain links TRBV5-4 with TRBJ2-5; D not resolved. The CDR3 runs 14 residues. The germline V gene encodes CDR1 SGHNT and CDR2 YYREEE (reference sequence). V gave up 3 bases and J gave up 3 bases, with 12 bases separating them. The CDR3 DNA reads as TGTGCCAGCAGCTATCAAGCGAGAGAAGAGACCCAGTACTTC. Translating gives CASSYQAREETQYF. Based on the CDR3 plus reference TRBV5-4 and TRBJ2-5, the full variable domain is ETGVTQSPTHLIKTRGQQVTLRCSSQSGHNTVSWYQQALGQGPQFIFQYYREEENGRGNFPPRFSGLQFPNYSSELNVNALELDDSALYLCASSYQAREETQYFGPGTRLLVL.

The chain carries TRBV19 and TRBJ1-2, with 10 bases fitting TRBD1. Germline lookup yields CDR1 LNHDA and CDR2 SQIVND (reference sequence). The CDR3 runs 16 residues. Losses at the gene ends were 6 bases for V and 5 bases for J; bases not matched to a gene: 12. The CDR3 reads CASSVRTGGTPYGYTF. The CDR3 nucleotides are TGTGCCAGTAGCGTCAGGACAGGGGGAACTCCTTATGGCTACACCTTC.

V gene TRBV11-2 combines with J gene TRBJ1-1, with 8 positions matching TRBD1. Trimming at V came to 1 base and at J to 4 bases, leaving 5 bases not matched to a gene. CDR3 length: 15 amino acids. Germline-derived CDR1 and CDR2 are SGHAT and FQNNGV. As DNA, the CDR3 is TGTGCCAGCAGCTTAGCGCAGGGGGCGCGCACTGAAGCTTTCTTT. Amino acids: CASSLAQGARTEAFF.